This is a list of T cell receptor beta chains from one sample in a study of control samples from healthy donors and cancer patients. Clones were sequenced by immunoSEQ multiplex PCR, and TCRdb holds only the in-frame ones, with some missing. The sample lists roughly 120,000 clones, approximately 94% occurring once. Source material: blood. Every receptor here comes from a man aged 30 to 45 in good health. Both conserved end residues are trimmed from each CDR3. D genes are given only for firm matches.

D gene: -
J gene: TRBJ2-7
V gene: TRBV19
CDR3 protein: ASTARSPPYEQY

D gene: -
J gene: TRBJ1-2
V gene: TRBV6-1
CDR3 protein: ASSEARGAYGYT

D gene: -
J gene: TRBJ1-1
V gene: TRBV18
CDR3 protein: ASSPGPTGSEAF

D gene: TRBD1
J gene: TRBJ1-6
V gene: TRBV14
CDR3 protein: ASSGGTGVYNSPLH

D gene: -
J gene: TRBJ1-6
V gene: TRBV12-3/TRBV12-4
CDR3 protein: ASSASWDSPLH

D gene: -
J gene: TRBJ1-2
V gene: TRBV5-1
CDR3 protein: ASSLEGYTNYGYT

D gene: TRBD2
J gene: TRBJ2-7
V gene: TRBV4-1
CDR3 protein: ASSQEGLAGVSYEQY

D gene: TRBD1
J gene: TRBJ1-1
V gene: TRBV7-9
CDR3 protein: ASSHDRATEAF

D gene: -
J gene: TRBJ1-5
V gene: TRBV4-2
CDR3 protein: ASSQDGEGGQPQH

D gene: -
J gene: TRBJ2-3
V gene: TRBV12-3/TRBV12-4
CDR3 protein: ASSFRAEDTQY

D gene: TRBD1
J gene: TRBJ1-2
V gene: TRBV27
CDR3 protein: ASSDGTGVVAHGYT

D gene: -
J gene: TRBJ2-5
V gene: TRBV28
CDR3 protein: ASREGRETQY

D gene: TRBD2
J gene: TRBJ2-1
V gene: TRBV7-9
CDR3 protein: ASSLGQRGVINEQF

D gene: -
J gene: TRBJ1-5
V gene: TRBV10-3
CDR3 protein: AISPGGNSNQPQH

D gene: -
J gene: TRBJ1-5
V gene: TRBV7-9
CDR3 protein: ASSSGDKPQH

D gene: TRBD1
J gene: TRBJ1-1
V gene: TRBV3-1/TRBV3-2
CDR3 protein: ASSPDRGDLGTEAF

D gene: TRBD2
J gene: TRBJ2-7
V gene: TRBV19
CDR3 protein: ASSILAGGAYEQY

D gene: -
J gene: TRBJ2-3
V gene: TRBV5-5
CDR3 protein: ASSLGGATDTQY

D gene: -
J gene: TRBJ2-5
V gene: TRBV7-2
CDR3 protein: ASSYTGTVPGETQY

D gene: -
J gene: TRBJ2-5
V gene: TRBV6-2/TRBV6-3
CDR3 protein: ASRRDYQETQY

D gene: TRBD1
J gene: TRBJ1-4
V gene: TRBV19
CDR3 protein: ASSNRGPNEKLF

D gene: TRBD1
J gene: TRBJ1-4
V gene: TRBV7-9
CDR3 protein: ASSLGFDRGQDEKLF

D gene: -
J gene: TRBJ2-1
V gene: TRBV5-1
CDR3 protein: ASSVGQNEQF

D gene: -
J gene: TRBJ2-1
V gene: TRBV5-1
CDR3 protein: ASSLLAEFYNEQF

D gene: -
J gene: TRBJ1-6
V gene: TRBV4-2
CDR3 protein: ASSQDNNPLH